The 14 T cell receptor beta chains presented below share a single source sample, sequenced in a study of human T cells and chemical hapten exposure. Blood, whole and unfractionated, served as the source for total RNA extraction. TCRdb reanalysed the 5' RACE reads using MiXCR and keeps one entry per CDR3 protein. The table lists under 150,000 distinct CDR3 sequences, 15% to 20% of them singletons, with roughly 3.1% in the top ten. The receptors come from a human donor in good health.

In its sample, this clonotype was seen a few times. The CDR3 sequence is CSARDPPTSGTQFF. The CDR3 region has the DNA TGCAGTGCTAGAGATCCCCCGACTAGCGGGACCCAGTTCTTC. The chain links TRBV20-1 to TRBJ2-1; 11 positions agree with TRBD2. The CDR3 runs to 14 residues. Germline V gene data show CDR1 as DFQATT and CDR2 as SNEGSKA (reference sequence). The V gene end was trimmed by 0 bases and the J gene end by 13 bases; junction bases not matched to a gene: 8.

The V and J genes are TRBV6-5 and TRBJ2-5, with D possibly TRBD2 on 5 matching bases. CDR3 length equals 16 residues. The germline V and J ends were trimmed by 2 bases and 4 bases, with 17 bases remaining between them. Looked up from germline, CDR1 is MNHEY and CDR2 is SVGAGI. The CDR3 bases are TGTGCCAGCAGTTACGACCGGGCCCCTGCGGGAGAGACCCAGTACTTC. This sequence encodes CASSYDRAPAGETQYF.

This clonotype has only a few counts. For the CDR3, the DNA is TGCGCCAGCAGCTTGGACAACAGGGGGCGTGAATGGGGTGAAGCTTTCTTT. Protein: CASSLDNRGREWGEAFF. The rearrangement links TRBV5-1 to TRBJ1-1, with 9 bases that match TRBD1. V was pared by 0 bases and J by 7 bases, with 13 bases of the junction left unmatched. Germline V gives CDR1 SGHRS, CDR2 YFSETQ. This CDR3 contains 17 residues.

This clonotype showed up just a few times. The gene calls are TRBV2 and TRBJ2-1; possible D gene TRBD2, 6 bases. Germline CDR1 reads SNHLY; CDR2 reads FYNNEI. The CDR3 extends over 11 amino acids. V was pared by 2 bases and J by 14 bases, with 10 bases between. The chain's CDR3 is CASSERASEFF. For the CDR3, the DNA is TGTGCCAGCAGTGAACGGGCTAGCGAGTTCTTC.

V usage is TRBV20-1 and J usage is TRBJ2-7; 10 positions match TRBD2. The CDR3 is 15 amino acids. The V gene's germline CDR1 is DFQATT and CDR2 SNEGSKA (reference sequence). The J segment lost 1 base and the V segment lost 1 base, leaving 4 bases of the junction unmatched. The CDR3 loop is CSARAGTSDSYEQYF. For the CDR3, the DNA is TGCAGTGCTAGAGCCGGGACTAGCGATTCCTACGAGCAGTACTTC.

This rearrangement joins TRBV6-2 or TRBV6-3 to TRBJ2-3, with 8 bases that match TRBD2. CDR1 is MNHEY, CDR2 SVGEGT, per germline. Trimming cost V 6 bases and J 2 bases; bases outside gene matches: 10. The CDR3 consists of 16 residues. CDR3 sequence: CASRSIGTRVTDTQYF. The CDR3, as DNA: TGTGCCAGCAGATCGATCGGGACTAGGGTCACAGATACGCAGTATTTT.

The chain is built from TRBV18 and TRBJ2-3, with 9 bases matching TRBD2. The germline V gene encodes CDR1 KGHSH and CDR2 LQKENI. This CDR3 has 15 residues. V shed 4 bases, J shed 2 bases, and the junction held 4 bases outside the gene matches. CDR3 bases: TGTGCCAGCTCACAGACTAGCGGATTCACAGATACGCAGTATTTT. Its translation is CASSQTSGFTDTQYF.

This clonotype was detected a few times. The rearrangement joins TRBV5-6 to TRBJ2-1; D is perhaps TRBD2 (5 bases). Trimming stripped 1 base from V and 7 bases from J, with 9 bases between. CDR1 is SGHDT and CDR2 is YYEEEE in the germline V gene. The CDR3 extends over 13 amino acids. CDR3 nucleotides: TGTGCCAGCAGCTTGCCCACTAGGAATGAGCAGTTCTTC. This gives the protein CASSLPTRNEQFF.

This clonotype appeared many times. The DNA for the CDR3 is TGCAGTGCTAGGACTGGGACGGCGAGTTTTGATAATTCACCCCTCCACTTT. Protein sequence: CSARTGTASFDNSPLHF. The chain uses TRBV20-1 and TRBJ1-6; possible D gene TRBD1, 5 bases. CDR1 DFQATT and CDR2 SNEGSKA come from the germline V gene (reference sequence). With 3 bases removed from V and 5 bases from J, the gap between germline ends came to 20 bases. The CDR3 spans 17 residues.

This clonotype was seen more than once but under ten times. This rearrangement joins TRBV28 to TRBJ2-1, with D possibly being TRBD2 (7 bases). The V end lost 8 bases, the J end lost 4 bases, and 15 bases lay between the germline ends. The CDR3 contains 14 residues. From germline, CDR1 is MDHEN and CDR2 SYDVKM. This CDR3 is CASVEGGSYNEQFF. The CDR3 DNA follows: TGTGCCAGCGTCGAGGGGGGGTCTTACAATGAGCAGTTCTTC.

This clonotype was seen many times. The V and J genes are TRBV2 and TRBJ1-4; D is uncertain. Germline V gene data show CDR1 as SNHLY and CDR2 as FYNNEI. V lost 2 bases, J lost 8 bases, and 3 bases lay in between. The CDR3 runs 11 residues. The CDR3 loop is CASSETEKLFF. The CDR3 DNA reads as TGTGCCAGCAGTGAAACCGAAAAACTGTTTTTT.

This clonotype has a handful of counts. This chain uses TRBV29-1 with TRBJ2-3; no reliable D call. The CDR3 consists of 13 residues. Germline V lookup: CDR1 SQVTM, CDR2 ANQGSEA. V was cut by 3 bases and J by 1 base, with 8 bases left in between. CDR3 sequence reads: CSVDRLGTDTQYF. The CDR3 DNA sequence: TGCAGCGTTGACCGGCTTGGCACAGATACGCAGTATTTT.

This clonotype was detected only a few times. V and J are TRBV20-1 and TRBJ2-5; D unresolved. The CDR3 covers 15 residues. Trimming stripped 0 bases from V and 1 base from J, with 12 bases between. Germline V gene sequence: CDR1 DFQATT, CDR2 SNEGSKA (reference sequence). CDR3 coding DNA: TGCAGTGCTAGAGATTTAGCTAGAAGCCAAGAGACCCAGTACTTC. Amino acids: CSARDLARSQETQYF.

This clonotype was recorded many times. The CDR3 coding sequence is TGTGCCAGCAGTTGGCCACAGGGGAGCCAACAGCCCCAGCATTTT. As protein: CASSWPQGSQQPQHF. J is TRBJ1-5 and V is TRBV28; 7 positions agree with TRBD1. Per germline, CDR1 MDHEN and CDR2 SYDVKM. V lost 4 bases to trimming and J lost 7 bases; unmatched junction nucleotides: 10. The CDR3 extends over 15 amino acids.